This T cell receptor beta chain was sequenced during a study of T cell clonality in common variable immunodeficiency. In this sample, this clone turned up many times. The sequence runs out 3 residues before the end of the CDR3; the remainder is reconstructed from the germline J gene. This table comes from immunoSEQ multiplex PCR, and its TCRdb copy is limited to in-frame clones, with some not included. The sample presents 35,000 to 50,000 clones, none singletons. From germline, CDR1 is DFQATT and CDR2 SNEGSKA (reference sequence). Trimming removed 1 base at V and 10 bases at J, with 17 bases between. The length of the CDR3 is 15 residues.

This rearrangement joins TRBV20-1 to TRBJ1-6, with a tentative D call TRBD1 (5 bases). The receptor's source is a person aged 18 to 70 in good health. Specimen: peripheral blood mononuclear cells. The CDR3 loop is CSARVPGEGWSPLHF. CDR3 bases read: TGCAGTGCTAGAGTCCCTGGGGAGGGGTGGTCACCC.